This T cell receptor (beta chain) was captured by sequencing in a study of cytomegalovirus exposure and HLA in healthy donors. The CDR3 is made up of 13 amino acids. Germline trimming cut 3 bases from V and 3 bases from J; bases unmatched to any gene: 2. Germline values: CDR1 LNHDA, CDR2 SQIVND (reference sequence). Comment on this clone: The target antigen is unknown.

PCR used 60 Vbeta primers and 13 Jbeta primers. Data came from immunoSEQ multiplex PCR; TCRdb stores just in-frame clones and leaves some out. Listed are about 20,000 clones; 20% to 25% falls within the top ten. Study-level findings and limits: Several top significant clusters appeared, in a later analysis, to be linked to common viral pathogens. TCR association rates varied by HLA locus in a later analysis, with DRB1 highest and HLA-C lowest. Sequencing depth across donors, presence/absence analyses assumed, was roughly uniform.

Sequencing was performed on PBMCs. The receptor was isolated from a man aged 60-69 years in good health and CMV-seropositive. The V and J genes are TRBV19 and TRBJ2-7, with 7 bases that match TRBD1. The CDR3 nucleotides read TGTGCCAGTAGTATCAGGACAGGCTACGAGCAGTACTTC. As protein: CASSIRTGYEQYF.